The source of this T cell receptor beta chain is a study of siplizumab effects on memory and regulatory T cells. Study-level information: Paired mixed lymphocyte reaction conditions consisted of siplizumab at approximately 1 ug/mL or no drug.

Only in-frame clones appear in the TCRdb table, and some are missing; sequencing was by immunoSEQ multiplex PCR. The sample has about 9,900 clones, 40% seen once. Turning to this clone: The antigen is not known.

This CDR3 comprises 14 residues. Whole-study findings and limits: Most proliferating CD4+ or CD8+ clones, roughly 80-95%, had no naive or memory assignment. Proliferating Tregs in siplizumab cultures were never verified as suppressive. Most alloreactive clones went unmapped to unstimulated subsets; only a minor fraction mapped.

Coculture of the mixed lymphocyte reaction cells took place at 37 degrees C and lasted over five days. The chain is built from TRBV21-1 and TRBJ1-6; the D call of TRBD1 is as the table states it, not checked on the DNA. TRBV21-1 is a pseudogene locus. The sequence derives from a human donor in good health; the cells came from an allogeneic mixed lymphocyte reaction. The source material was CFSE-low (dividing) CD4+ T cells sorted from an allogeneic mixed lymphocyte reaction. CDR3 in amino acids: CASSKGQGASPLHF. The CDR3 nucleotides are TGTGCCAGCAGCAAAGGACAGGGCGCTTCACCCCTCCACTTT.